These 13 T cell receptor beta chains were sequenced from one sample in a study of blood T cell repertoires in COVID-19 (TCRdb year 2020). The library was built by means of the immunoSEQ multiplex PCR assay. TCRdb took this table from immuneACCESS and kept in-frame rearrangements with V and J called. Such tables lack part of the clones; where checked against another copy, unresolved V genes explain under half of the gap, and the rest is unexplained. Present in this sample are a few hundred thousand clones, around 92% of which were seen just once. Roughly 6.7% of the sample goes to the ten largest clones. Sample: peripheral blood. These receptors came from a man between 18 and 35 years old who had recovered from COVID-19.

The CDR3 DNA sequence: TGTGCCAGCAGTTTATCCGCCTCCCTACAGGGGTATGGCTACACCTTC. This sequence encodes CASSLSASLQGYGYTF. The chain joins TRBV27 to TRBJ1-2; 7 bases line up with TRBD1. CDR3 length: 16 residues. Germline V gene sequence: CDR1 MNHEY, CDR2 SMNVEV (reference sequence). Germline trimming cut 0 bases from V and 5 bases from J; bases unmatched to any gene: 9.

This chain connects TRBV5-1 to TRBJ2-1; 10 positions agree with TRBD2. CDR3 length: 14 amino acids. V lost 1 base, J lost 6 bases, and 1 base stayed unmatched. CDR1 is SGHRS, CDR2 YFSETQ, per germline. The CDR3 coding sequence is TGCGCCAGCAGCTTGACTAGCGGGACCAATGAGCAGTTCTTC. Its translation is CASSLTSGTNEQFF. Drawing the rest from reference TRBV5-1 and TRBJ2-1, the complete variable domain is KAGVTQTPRYLIKTRGQQVTLSCSPISGHRSVSWYQQTPGQGLQFLFEYFSETQRNKGNFPGRFSGRQFSNSRSEMNVSTLELGDSALYLCASSLTSGTNEQFFGPGTRLTVL.

On this clone itself: This sample also contains other DNA sequences that code for the same CDR3. The chain's CDR3 is CASSLNYQPQHF. The CDR3 coding sequence is TGTGCCAGCAGTCTTAACTACCAGCCCCAGCATTTT. The chain has TRBV12-3 or TRBV12-4 and TRBJ1-5; no clear D. V was pared by 5 bases and J by 7 bases, with 9 bases between. This CDR3 contains 12 residues.

The V and J genes are TRBV7-3 and TRBJ1-3; no clear D. The CDR3 is 16 amino acids. Trimming cost V 2 bases and J 0 bases, with 11 bases left between them. CDR1 and CDR2 from the germline V gene are SGHTA and FQGTGA. CDR3 sequence (DNA): TGTGCCAGCAGCTTACTGGGCCCGGACTCTGGAAACACCATATATTTT. It encodes CASSLLGPDSGNTIYF.

The J gene is TRBJ1-5, the V gene TRBV6-5; TRBD1 agrees at 9 bases. Per the germline V gene, CDR1 is MNHEY and CDR2 is SVGAGI. This CDR3 has 15 residues. J was trimmed by 5 bases and V by 6 bases; bases with no gene match: 8. DNA for the CDR3: TGTGCCAGCAGCCAATCGAACAGGGGGCATCAGCCCCAGCATTTT. Translation gives CASSQSNRGHQPQHF.

This chain's CDR3 is CASVDRTLMNTEAFF. The CDR3 DNA follows: TGTGCCAGTGTTGACAGGACACTTATGAACACTGAAGCTTTCTTT. The chain has TRBV19 and TRBJ1-1, with D possibly matching TRBD1 (6 bases). This CDR3 is 15 amino acids long. Germline lookup yields CDR1 LNHDA and CDR2 SQIVND (reference sequence). The V and J ends lost 8 bases and 0 bases respectively, with 16 bases between them.

The V and J genes are TRBV19 and TRBJ2-6; no firm D call. V lost 3 bases and J 0 bases, leaving 6 bases between the germline ends. The germline V gene encodes CDR1 LNHDA and CDR2 SQIVND (reference sequence). The CDR3 extends over 15 amino acids. DNA for the CDR3: TGTGCCAGTAGTATGAGCCCCTCTGGGGCCAACGTCCTGACTTTC. This encodes CASSMSPSGANVLTF.

This chain uses TRBV7-2 with TRBJ2-3; TRBD1 aligns across 7 bases. Germline CDR1 reads SGHTA; CDR2 reads FQGNSA. The CDR3 totals 15 residues. The J segment lost 2 bases and the V segment lost 5 bases, leaving 7 bases of the junction unmatched. CDR3 DNA: TGTGCCAGCAGCGGACAGGTTGCAACCACAGATACGCAGTATTTT. Protein product: CASSGQVATTDTQYF.

This chain uses TRBV7-8 with TRBJ1-5, with TRBD1 matching over 7 bases. Trimming cost V 4 bases and J 3 bases; bases outside gene matches: 3. CDR1 and CDR2 from the germline V gene are SGHVS and FQNEAQ. CDR3 length equals 14 residues. CDR3 protein: CASSWDSFNQPQHF. The CDR3 DNA sequence: TGTGCCAGCAGCTGGGACAGCTTCAATCAGCCCCAGCATTTT.

V and J are TRBV9 and TRBJ2-3; 8 bases fit TRBD1. V shed 2 bases, J shed 2 bases, and the junction held 7 bases outside the gene matches. In germline, CDR1 is SGDLS, CDR2 YYNGEE. The CDR3 extends over 16 amino acids. This CDR3 reads CASSVSPRGPTDTQYF. For the CDR3, the DNA is TGTGCCAGCAGCGTTTCCCCCAGGGGGCCCACAGATACGCAGTATTTT.

V usage is TRBV3-1 (or the pseudogene TRBV3-2) and J usage is TRBJ2-5; D gene unclear. Germline V gives CDR1 LGHDT, CDR2 YNNKEL (reference sequence). The length of the CDR3 is 12 residues. V was trimmed by 4 bases and J by 5 bases, leaving 8 bases between them. Here the CDR3 DNA reads TGTGCCAGCAGCCCCATGAGTGAGACCCAGTACTTC. This sequence encodes CASSPMSETQYF.

The chain has TRBV19 and TRBJ2-3; 11 nucleotides line up with TRBD2. Per germline, CDR1 LNHDA and CDR2 SQIVND (reference sequence). V lost 4 bases, J lost 0 bases, and 15 bases stayed unmatched. The CDR3 runs to 20 residues. CDR3 in DNA: TGTGCCAGTAGTACGCGTCGACTAGCGGGGACCCTGAGTAGCACAGATACGCAGTATTTT. It translates to CASSTRRLAGTLSSTDTQYF.

The chain recombines TRBV7-3 with TRBJ2-1; a weak D match, TRBD2 (6 bases). V dropped 5 bases and J dropped 4 bases, with 18 bases sitting between them. The germline V gene encodes CDR1 SGHTA and CDR2 FQGTGA. CDR3 length: 16 residues. The CDR3 loop reads CASSPGLLTGYNEQFF. Written as DNA, the CDR3 is TGTGCCAGCAGCCCGGGACTCCTCACGGGGTACAATGAGCAGTTCTTC.